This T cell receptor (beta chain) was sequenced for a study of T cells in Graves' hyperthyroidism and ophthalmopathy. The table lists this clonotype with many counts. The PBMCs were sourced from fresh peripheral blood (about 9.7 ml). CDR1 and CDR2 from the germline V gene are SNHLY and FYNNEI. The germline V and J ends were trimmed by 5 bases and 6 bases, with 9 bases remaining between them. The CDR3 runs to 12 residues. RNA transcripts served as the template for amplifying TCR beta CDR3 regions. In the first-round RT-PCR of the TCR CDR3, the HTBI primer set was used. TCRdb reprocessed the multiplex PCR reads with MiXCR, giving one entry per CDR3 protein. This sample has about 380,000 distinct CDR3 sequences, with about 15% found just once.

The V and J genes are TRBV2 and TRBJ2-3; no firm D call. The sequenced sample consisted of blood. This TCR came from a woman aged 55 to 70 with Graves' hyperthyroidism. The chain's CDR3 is CASSPVFDTQYF. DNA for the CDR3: TGTGCCAGCAGTCCGGTGTTTGATACGCAGTATTTT.